This T cell receptor (beta chain) was retrieved from a study of T cells in Graves' hyperthyroidism and ophthalmopathy. Amplified regions were TCR beta CDR3 sequences from RNA transcripts. Using the HTBI primer set, a first-round RT-PCR was run on the TCR CDR3. TCRdb redid the calling of the multiplex PCR reads with MiXCR, one entry per CDR3 protein. This repertoire shows fewer than 500,000 distinct CDR3 sequences, roughly 14% found once; its top ten account for over 10%. This clonotype was observed at least ten times. Patients showing uncontrolled infection, other autoimmune disease, pregnancy or lactation were ineligible. V gave up 3 bases and J gave up 7 bases; unmatched junction bases: 8. Germline V gives CDR1 SGHRS, CDR2 YFSETQ. The length of the CDR3 is 16 residues.

The sample comprised blood. This sequence was found in a man aged 18 to 35 with Graves' ophthalmopathy. This sequence joins TRBV5-1 and TRBJ1-6; 9 nucleotides line up with TRBD1. CDR3 residues: CASSWGTGTFNSPLHF. CDR3 nucleotide sequence: TGCGCCAGCAGCTGGGGGACAGGGACTTTCAATTCACCCCTCCACTTT.